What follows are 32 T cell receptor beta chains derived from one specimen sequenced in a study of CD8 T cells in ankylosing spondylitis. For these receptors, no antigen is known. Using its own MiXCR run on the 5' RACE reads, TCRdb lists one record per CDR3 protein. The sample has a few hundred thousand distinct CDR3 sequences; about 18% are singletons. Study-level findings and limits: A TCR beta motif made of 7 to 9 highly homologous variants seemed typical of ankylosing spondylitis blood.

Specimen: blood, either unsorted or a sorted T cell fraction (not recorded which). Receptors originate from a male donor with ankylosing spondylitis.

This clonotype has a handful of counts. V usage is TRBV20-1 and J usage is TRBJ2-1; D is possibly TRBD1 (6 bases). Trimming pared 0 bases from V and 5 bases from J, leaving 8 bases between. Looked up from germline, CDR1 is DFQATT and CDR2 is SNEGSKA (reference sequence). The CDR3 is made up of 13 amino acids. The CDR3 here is CSARDYRDNEQFF. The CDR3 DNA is TGCAGTGCTAGAGATTACAGGGACAATGAGCAGTTCTTC.

The CDR3 reads CASSFGGASEQYF. The CDR3, as DNA: TGTGCCAGCAGTTTCGGAGGGGCCAGCGAGCAGTACTTC. The rearrangement joins TRBV27 to TRBJ2-7; D might be TRBD2 (6 bases). CDR3 length: 13 amino acids. Germline assignment: CDR1 MNHEY and CDR2 SMNVEV (reference sequence). Trimming removed 3 bases from V and 6 bases from J, with 12 bases in between.

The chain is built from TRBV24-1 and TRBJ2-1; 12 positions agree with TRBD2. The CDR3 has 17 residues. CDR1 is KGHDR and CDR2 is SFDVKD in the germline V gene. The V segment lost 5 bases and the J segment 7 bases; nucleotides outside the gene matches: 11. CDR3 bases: TGTGCCACCAGTGGCCTAGCGGGAGGGCCGGAAGGTAATGAGCAGTTCTTC. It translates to CATSGLAGGPEGNEQFF.

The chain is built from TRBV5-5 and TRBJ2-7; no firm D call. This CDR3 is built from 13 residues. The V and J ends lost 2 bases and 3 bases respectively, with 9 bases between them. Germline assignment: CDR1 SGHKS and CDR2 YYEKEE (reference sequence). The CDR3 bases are TGTGCCAGCAGCTTTAACACCATCTACGAGCAGTACTTC. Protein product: CASSFNTIYEQYF.

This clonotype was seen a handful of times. The CDR3 loop is CASSLGGGAATEAFF. Here the CDR3 DNA reads TGTGCCAGCAGCTTAGGGGGGGGAGCAGCCACTGAAGCTTTCTTT. V gene TRBV7-8 combines with J gene TRBJ1-1; TRBD1 is a possible D gene (5 bases). CDR3 size: 15 residues. In germline, CDR1 is SGHVS, CDR2 FQNEAQ. Between the trimmed V and J ends, which lost 1 base and 4 bases, there was a span of 13 bases.

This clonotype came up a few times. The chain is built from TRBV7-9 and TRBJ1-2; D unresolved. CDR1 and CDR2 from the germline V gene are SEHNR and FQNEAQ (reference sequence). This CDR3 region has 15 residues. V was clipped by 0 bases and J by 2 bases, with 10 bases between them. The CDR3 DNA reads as TGTGCCAGCAGCTTAGCCGGGGAACTCAACTATGGCTACACCTTC. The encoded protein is CASSLAGELNYGYTF.

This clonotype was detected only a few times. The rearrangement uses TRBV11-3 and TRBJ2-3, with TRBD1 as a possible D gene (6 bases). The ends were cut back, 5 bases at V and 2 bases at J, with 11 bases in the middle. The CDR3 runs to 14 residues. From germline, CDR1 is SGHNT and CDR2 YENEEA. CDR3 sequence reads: CASSPRDNTDTQYF. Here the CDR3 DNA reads TGTGCCAGCAGCCCCCGGGACAACACAGATACGCAGTATTTT.

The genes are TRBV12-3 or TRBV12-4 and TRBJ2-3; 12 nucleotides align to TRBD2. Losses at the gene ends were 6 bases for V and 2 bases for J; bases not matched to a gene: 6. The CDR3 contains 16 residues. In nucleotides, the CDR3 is TGTGCCAGCAGACGGACTAGCGGGGCGATCACAGATACGCAGTATTTT. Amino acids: CASRRTSGAITDTQYF.

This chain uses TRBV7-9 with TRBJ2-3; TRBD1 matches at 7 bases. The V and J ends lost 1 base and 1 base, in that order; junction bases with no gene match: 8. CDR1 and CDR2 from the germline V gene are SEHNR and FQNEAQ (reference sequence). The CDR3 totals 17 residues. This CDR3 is CASSLGWERGRTDTQYF. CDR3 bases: TGTGCCAGCAGCTTAGGTTGGGAGAGGGGGCGCACAGATACGCAGTATTTT.

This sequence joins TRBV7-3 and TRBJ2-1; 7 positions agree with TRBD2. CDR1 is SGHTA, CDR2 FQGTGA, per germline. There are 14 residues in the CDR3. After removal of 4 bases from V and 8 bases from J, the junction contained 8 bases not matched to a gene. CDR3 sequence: CASSSPGGSDEQFF. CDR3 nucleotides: TGTGCCAGCAGCTCCCCCGGGGGGTCGGATGAGCAGTTCTTC.

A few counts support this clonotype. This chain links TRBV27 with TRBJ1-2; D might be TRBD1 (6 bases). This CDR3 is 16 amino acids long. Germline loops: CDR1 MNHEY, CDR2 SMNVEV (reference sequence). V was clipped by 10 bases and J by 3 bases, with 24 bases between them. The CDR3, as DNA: TGTGCCACCTCTGAAACCGGGACACCTTCTTACTATGGCTACACCTTC. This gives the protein CATSETGTPSYYGYTF.

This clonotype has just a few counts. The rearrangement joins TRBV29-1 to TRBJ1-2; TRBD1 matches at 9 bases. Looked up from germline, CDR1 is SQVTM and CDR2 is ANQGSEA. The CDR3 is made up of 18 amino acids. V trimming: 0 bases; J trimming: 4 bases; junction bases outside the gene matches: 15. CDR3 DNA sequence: TGCAGCGTTGAAGATTGGGAAGCGGACAGGGGCGAGAGCTATGGCTACACCTTC. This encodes CSVEDWEADRGESYGYTF.

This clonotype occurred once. CDR3: CASSQDSEGYEQYF. For the CDR3, the DNA is TGCGCCAGCAGCCAAGATTCGGAGGGCTACGAGCAGTACTTC. The genes are TRBV4-3 and TRBJ2-7; the D gene is possibly TRBD2 (6 bases). V dropped 0 bases and J dropped 3 bases, with 9 bases sitting between them. The germline gives CDR1 LGHNA, CDR2 YSLEER. The CDR3 has 14 amino acids.

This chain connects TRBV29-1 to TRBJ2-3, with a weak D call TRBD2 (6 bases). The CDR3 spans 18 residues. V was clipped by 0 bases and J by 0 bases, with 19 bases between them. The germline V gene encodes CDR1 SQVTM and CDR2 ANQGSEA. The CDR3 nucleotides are TGCAGCGTTGAAGAGTGGGCCCGGCGGGGCCCCAGCACAGATACGCAGTATTTT. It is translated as CSVEEWARRGPSTDTQYF.

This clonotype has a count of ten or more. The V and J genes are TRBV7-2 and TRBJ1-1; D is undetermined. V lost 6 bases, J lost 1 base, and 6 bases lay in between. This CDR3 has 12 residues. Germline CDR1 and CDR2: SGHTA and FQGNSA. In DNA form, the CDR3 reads TGTGCCAGCAGTTTCGGGAACACTGAAGCTTTCTTT. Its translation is CASSFGNTEAFF.

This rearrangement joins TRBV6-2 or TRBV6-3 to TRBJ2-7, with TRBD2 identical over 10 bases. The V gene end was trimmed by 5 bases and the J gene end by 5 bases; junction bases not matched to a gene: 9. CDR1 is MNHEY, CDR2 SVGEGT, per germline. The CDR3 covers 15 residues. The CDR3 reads CASSSGRALADEQYF. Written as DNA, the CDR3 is TGTGCCAGCAGTAGCGGGAGGGCCTTGGCCGACGAGCAGTACTTC.

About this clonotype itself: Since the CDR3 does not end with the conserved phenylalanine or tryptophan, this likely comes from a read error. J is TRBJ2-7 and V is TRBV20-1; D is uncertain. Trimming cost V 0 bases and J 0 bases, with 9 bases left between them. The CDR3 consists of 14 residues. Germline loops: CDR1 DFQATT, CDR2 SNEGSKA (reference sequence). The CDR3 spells CSARDGLNSYEQYI. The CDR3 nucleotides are TGCAGTGCTAGAGATGGATTGAACTCCTACGAGCAGTACATC.

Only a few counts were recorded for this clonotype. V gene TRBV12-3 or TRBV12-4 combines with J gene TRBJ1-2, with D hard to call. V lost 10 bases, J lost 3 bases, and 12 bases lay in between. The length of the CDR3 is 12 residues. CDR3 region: CATLDDDYGYTF. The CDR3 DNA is TGTGCCACCCTCGACGACGACTATGGCTACACCTTC.

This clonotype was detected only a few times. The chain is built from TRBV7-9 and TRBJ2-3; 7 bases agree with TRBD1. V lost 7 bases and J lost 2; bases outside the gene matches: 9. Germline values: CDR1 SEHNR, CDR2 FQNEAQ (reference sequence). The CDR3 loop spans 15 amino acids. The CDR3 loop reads CASTLEGTDTDTQYF. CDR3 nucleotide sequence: TGTGCCAGCACCCTAGAGGGGACAGACACAGATACGCAGTATTTT.

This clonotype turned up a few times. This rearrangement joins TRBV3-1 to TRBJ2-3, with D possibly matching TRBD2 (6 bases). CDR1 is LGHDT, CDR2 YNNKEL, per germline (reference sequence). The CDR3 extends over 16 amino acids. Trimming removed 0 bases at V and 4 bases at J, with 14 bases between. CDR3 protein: CASSQEGGKPPDTQYF. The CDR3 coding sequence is TGTGCCAGCAGCCAAGAAGGAGGGAAACCCCCAGATACGCAGTATTTT.

The CDR3 is CASSLADVYPYNEQFF. CDR3 nucleotides: TGTGCCAGCAGCTTAGCGGATGTCTACCCCTACAATGAGCAGTTCTTC. The chain couples TRBV7-8 to TRBJ2-1; D remains ambiguous. Germline CDR1 and CDR2: SGHVS and FQNEAQ. There are 16 residues in the CDR3. V lost 0 bases, J lost 2 bases, and 11 bases lay in between.

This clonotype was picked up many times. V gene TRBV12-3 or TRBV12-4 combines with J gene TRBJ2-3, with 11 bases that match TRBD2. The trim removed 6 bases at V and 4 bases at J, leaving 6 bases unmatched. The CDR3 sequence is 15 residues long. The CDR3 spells CASRPTSGGSDTQYF. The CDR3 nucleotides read TGTGCCAGCAGACCAACTAGCGGGGGCTCAGATACGCAGTATTTT.

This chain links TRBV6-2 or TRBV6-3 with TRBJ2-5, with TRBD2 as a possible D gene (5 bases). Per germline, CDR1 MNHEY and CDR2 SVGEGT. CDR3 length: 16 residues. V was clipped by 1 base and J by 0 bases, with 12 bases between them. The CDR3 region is CASSYWASTHQETQYF. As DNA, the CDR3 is TGTGCCAGCAGTTACTGGGCTAGCACCCACCAAGAGACCCAGTACTTC.

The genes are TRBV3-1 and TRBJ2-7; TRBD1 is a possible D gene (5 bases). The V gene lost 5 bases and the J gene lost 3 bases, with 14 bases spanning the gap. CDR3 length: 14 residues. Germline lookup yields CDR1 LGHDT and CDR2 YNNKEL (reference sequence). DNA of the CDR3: TGTGCCAGCAGCAAAAGACAGAGCTACTACGAGCAGTACTTC. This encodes CASSKRQSYYEQYF.

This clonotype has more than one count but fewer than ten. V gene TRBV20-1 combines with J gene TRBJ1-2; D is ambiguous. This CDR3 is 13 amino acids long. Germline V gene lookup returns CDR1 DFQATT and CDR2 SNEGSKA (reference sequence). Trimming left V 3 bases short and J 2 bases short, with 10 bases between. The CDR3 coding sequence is TGCAGTGCTAGTTCGGCGGAGAACTATGGCTACACCTTC. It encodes CSASSAENYGYTF.

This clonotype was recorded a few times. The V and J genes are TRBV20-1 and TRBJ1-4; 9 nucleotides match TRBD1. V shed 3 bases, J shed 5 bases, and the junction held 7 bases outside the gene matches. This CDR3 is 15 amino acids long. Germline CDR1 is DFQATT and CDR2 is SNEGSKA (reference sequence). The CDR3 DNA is TGCAGTGCTAGGGTCACCGGGACAGGGAATGAAAAACTGTTTTTT. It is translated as CSARVTGTGNEKLFF.

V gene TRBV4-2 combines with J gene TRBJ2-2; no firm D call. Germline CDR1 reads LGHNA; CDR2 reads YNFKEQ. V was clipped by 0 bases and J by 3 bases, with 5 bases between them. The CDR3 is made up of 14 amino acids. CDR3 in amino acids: CASSQDRDTGELFF. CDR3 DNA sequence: TGTGCCAGCAGCCAAGATAGGGACACCGGGGAGCTGTTTTTT.

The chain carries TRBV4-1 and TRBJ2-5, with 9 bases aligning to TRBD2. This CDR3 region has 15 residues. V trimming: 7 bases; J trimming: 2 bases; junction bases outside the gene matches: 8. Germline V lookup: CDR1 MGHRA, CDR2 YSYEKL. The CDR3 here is CASTWRLAEQETQYF. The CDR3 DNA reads TGCGCCAGCACATGGCGACTAGCGGAACAAGAGACCCAGTACTTC.

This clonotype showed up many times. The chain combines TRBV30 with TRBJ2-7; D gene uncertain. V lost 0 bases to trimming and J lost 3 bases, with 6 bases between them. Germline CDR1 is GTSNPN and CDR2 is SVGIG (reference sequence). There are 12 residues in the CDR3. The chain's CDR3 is CAWSVDNYEQYF. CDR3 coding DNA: TGTGCCTGGAGTGTCGATAACTACGAGCAGTACTTC.

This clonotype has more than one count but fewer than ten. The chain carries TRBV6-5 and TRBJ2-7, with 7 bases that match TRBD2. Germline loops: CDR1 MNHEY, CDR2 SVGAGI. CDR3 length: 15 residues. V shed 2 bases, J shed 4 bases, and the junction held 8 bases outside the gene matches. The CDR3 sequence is CASSYQSDGGYEQYF. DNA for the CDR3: TGTGCCAGCAGTTACCAATCGGACGGGGGGTACGAGCAGTACTTC.

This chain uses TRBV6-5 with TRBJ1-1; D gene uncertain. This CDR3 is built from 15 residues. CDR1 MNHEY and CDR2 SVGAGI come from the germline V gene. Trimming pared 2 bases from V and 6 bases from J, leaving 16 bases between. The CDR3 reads CASSYGRSGASEAFF. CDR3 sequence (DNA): TGTGCCAGCAGTTACGGTCGGTCAGGCGCCTCTGAAGCTTTCTTT.

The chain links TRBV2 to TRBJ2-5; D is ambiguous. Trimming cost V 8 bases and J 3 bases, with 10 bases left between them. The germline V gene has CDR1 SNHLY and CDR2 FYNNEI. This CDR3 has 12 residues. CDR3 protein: CASLGREETQYF. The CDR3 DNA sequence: TGTGCCAGCCTCGGAAGGGAAGAGACCCAGTACTTC. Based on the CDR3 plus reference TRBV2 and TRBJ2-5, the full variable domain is EPEVTQTPSHQVTQMGQEVILRCVPISNHLYFYWYRQILGQKVEFLVSFYNNEISEKSEIFDDQFSVERPDGSNFTLKIRSTKLEDSAMYFCASLGREETQYFGPGTRLLVL.